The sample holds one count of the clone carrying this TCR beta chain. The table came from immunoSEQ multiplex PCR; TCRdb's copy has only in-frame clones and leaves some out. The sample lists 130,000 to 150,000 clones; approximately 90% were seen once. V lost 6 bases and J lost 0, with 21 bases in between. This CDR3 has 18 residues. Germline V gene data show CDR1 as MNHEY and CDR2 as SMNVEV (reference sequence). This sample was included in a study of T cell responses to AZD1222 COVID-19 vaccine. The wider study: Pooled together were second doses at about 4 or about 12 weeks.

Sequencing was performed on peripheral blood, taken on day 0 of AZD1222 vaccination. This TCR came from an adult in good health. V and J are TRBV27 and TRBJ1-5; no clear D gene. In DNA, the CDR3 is TGTGCCAGCAGCAGCAGAGGACGTTATTTTGATAGCAATCAGCCCCAGCATTTT. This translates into CASSSRGRYFDSNQPQHF.